This TCR beta chain was found in a study of cytomegalovirus exposure and HLA in healthy donors. Overall study: Genotyping of more than 300 donors showed that roughly 83% belonged to the Caucasian-associated ancestry cluster.

The PCR used 60 Vbeta and 13 Jbeta primers. This table comes from immunoSEQ multiplex PCR, and its TCRdb copy is limited to in-frame clones, with some not included. The table shows about 250,000 clones, with approximately 80% occurring only once. Note on this clone: Its antigen is unidentified.

Notes on the study in general: It was reportedly the case that the classifier diagnosed cytomegalovirus status with high specificity and sensitivity. In vitro checks showed that a few CMV-associated chains really do target CMV antigens. Solely CMV serostatus was available to characterize immune exposure.

Germline CDR1 reads SGHTA; CDR2 reads FQGNSA. The CDR3 has 14 residues. Trimming shortened V by 2 bases and J by 2 bases, and 10 bases separated the two germline ends. This TCR was recovered from a girl aged 2-10 years in good health and CMV-seronegative. This sequence joins TRBV7-2 and TRBJ2-7; D not certain. Input material: PBMCs. This CDR3 reads CASSLSPRAYEQYF. The DNA for the CDR3 is TGTGCCAGCAGCTTAAGTCCCCGGGCCTACGAGCAGTACTTC. Complete variable domain (other parts from reference TRBV7-2 and TRBJ2-7): GAGVSQSPSNKVTEKGKDVELRCDPISGHTALYWYRQSLGQGLEFLIYFQGNSAPDKSGLPSDRFSAERTGGSVSTLTIQRTQQEDSAVYLCASSLSPRAYEQYFGPGTRLTVT.